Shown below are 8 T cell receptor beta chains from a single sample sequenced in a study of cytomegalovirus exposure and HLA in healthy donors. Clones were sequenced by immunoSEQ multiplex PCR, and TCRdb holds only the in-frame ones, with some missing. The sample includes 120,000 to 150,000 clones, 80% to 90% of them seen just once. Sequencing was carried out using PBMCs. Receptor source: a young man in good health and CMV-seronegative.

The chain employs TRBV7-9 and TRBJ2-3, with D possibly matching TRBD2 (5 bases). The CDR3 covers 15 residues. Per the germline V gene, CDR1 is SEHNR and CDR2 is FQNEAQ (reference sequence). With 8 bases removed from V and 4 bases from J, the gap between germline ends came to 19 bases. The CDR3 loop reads CASSSGIRAADTQYF. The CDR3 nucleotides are TGTGCCAGCTCATCCGGGATAAGGGCAGCAGATACGCAGTATTTT.

The CDR3 coding sequence is TGTGCCAGCAGTTTGGGTGGGCGGACTAGCTCATACAATGAGCAGTTCTTC. Translation gives CASSLGGRTSSYNEQFF. The chain joins TRBV28 to TRBJ2-1; 8 nucleotides match TRBD2. This CDR3 region has 17 residues. Germline V CDR1 and CDR2: MDHEN, SYDVKM. Germline trimming cut 3 bases from V and 4 bases from J; bases unmatched to any gene: 11.

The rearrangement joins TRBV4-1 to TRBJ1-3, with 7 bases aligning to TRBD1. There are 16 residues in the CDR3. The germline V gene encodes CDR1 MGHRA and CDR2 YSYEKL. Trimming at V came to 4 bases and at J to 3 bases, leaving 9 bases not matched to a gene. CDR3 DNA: TGCGCCAGCAGCCGATCAGGGACAGACCATGGAAACACCATATATTTT. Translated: CASSRSGTDHGNTIYF.

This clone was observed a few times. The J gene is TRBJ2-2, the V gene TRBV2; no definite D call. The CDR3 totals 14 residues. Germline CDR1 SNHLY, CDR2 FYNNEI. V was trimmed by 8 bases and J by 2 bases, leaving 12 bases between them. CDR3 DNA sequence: TGTGCCAGCGTTTCGGGTGTAAACACCGGGGAGCTGTTTTTT. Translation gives CASVSGVNTGELFF. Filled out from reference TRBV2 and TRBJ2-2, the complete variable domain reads EPEVTQTPSHQVTQMGQEVILRCVPISNHLYFYWYRQILGQKVEFLVSFYNNEISEKSEIFDDQFSVERPDGSNFTLKIRSTKLEDSAMYFCASVSGVNTGELFFGEGSRLTVL.

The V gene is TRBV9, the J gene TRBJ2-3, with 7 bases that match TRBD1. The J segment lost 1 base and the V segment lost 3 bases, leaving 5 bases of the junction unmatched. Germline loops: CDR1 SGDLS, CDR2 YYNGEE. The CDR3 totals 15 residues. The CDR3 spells CASSEGAWGTDTQYF. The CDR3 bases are TGTGCCAGCAGCGAGGGGGCCTGGGGCACAGATACGCAGTATTTT. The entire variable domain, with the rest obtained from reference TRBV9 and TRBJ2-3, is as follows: DSGVTQTPKHLITATGQRVTLRCSPRSGDLSVYWYQQSLDQGLQFLIQYYNGEERAKGNILERFSAQQFPDLHSELNLSSLELGDSALYFCASSEGAWGTDTQYFGPGTRLTVL.

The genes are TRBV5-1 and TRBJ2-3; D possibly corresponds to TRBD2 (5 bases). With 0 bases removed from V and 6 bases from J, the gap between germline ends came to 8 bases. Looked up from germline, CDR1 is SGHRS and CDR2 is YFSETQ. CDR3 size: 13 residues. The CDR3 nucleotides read TGCGCCAGCAGCTTGGTGCCTAGCGATACGCAGTATTTT. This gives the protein CASSLVPSDTQYF.

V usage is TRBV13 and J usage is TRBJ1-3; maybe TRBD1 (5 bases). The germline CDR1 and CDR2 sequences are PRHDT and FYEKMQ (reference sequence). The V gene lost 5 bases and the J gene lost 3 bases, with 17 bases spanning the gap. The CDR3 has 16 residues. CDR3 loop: CASSVLGTGYGNTIYF. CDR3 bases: TGTGCCAGCAGCGTCCTTGGGACTGGATATGGAAACACCATATATTTT.

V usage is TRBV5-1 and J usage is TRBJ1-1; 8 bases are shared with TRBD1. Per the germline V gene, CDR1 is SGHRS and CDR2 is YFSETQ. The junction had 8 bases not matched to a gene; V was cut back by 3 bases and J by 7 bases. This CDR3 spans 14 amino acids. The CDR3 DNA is TGCGCCAGCAGCTCGGGACAGGCGAGAGATGAAGCTTTCTTT. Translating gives CASSSGQARDEAFF.